The clone carrying this T cell receptor beta chain was seen a handful of times. This entry is derived from a study of blood T cell repertoires in COVID-19. Study-wide background: PBMCs, B-cell-depleted T cells, or T cells provided the cDNA or gDNA that made up the material.

The CDR3 has 13 residues. The ends were cut back, 4 bases at V and 1 base at J, with 7 bases in the middle. Germline V lookup: CDR1 SGHAT, CDR2 FQNNGV. The repertoire was sequenced with immunoSEQ multiplex PCR; TCRdb's copy has only in-frame clones and lacks some. The sample consists of approximately 41,000 clones, around 83% of them appearing once. The TCR originated in a woman older than 75 with acute or convalescent COVID-19. Sequenced input: peripheral blood. V usage is TRBV11-2 and J usage is TRBJ1-1; the D gene is possibly TRBD1 (5 bases). Here the CDR3 DNA reads TGTGCCAGCAGCTGGGGCGAGAACACTGAAGCTTTCTTT. It translates to CASSWGENTEAFF.